This T cell receptor (beta chain) was sequenced for a study of T cell responses to AZD1222 COVID-19 vaccine. Regarding the study as a whole: Females made up more of the donors, who were largely white British, and clonal diversity may have come out too low. Unmutated variant regions are reportedly targeted by nearly half of spike-specific TCRs.

CDR3 length equals 14 residues. Germline-derived CDR1 and CDR2 are SGHTA and FQGNSA. Trimming removed 0 bases at V and 2 bases at J, with 7 bases between. Libraries were prepared by immunoSEQ multiplex PCR; TCRdb keeps only in-frame clonotypes and omits some of them. The data contain 75,000 to 95,000 clones, about nine tenths of them seen just once; the ten biggest clones take up about 9%. Of note for this clone: Its antigen is not known.

The receptor was derived from an adult who received the MenACWY meningococcal vaccine as a control. Sample: peripheral blood, taken 28 days after the second dose of the MenACWY control vaccine. The chain joins TRBV7-2 to TRBJ1-1, with D unclear. CDR3 nucleotide sequence: TGTGCCAGCAGCTTAGCCGGTGGCAACACTGAAGCTTTCTTT. It translates to CASSLAGGNTEAFF.